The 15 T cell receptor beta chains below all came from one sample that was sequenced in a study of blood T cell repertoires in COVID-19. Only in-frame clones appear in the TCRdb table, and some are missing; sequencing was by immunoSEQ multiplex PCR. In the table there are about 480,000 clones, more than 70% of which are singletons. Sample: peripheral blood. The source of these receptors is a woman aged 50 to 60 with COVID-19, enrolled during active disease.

This chain's CDR3 is CASSDPDSYSNQPQHF. CDR3 nucleotides: TGTGCCAGCAGTGACCCTGACAGTTATAGCAATCAGCCCCAGCATTTT. The chain recombines TRBV6-4 with TRBJ1-5; D possibly corresponds to TRBD1 (5 bases). Per the germline V gene, CDR1 is MRHNA and CDR2 is SNTAGT. V was cut by 2 bases and J by 0 bases, with 11 bases left in between. The CDR3 is made up of 16 amino acids.

The CDR3 nucleotides read TGCGCCAGCAGCCAAGTAGGGGGGGCTTTTGGGGATACGCAGTATTTT. It codes for CASSQVGGAFGDTQYF. The chain carries TRBV4-1 and TRBJ2-3, with D perhaps TRBD2 (7 bases). Germline lookup yields CDR1 MGHRA and CDR2 YSYEKL. Between the trimmed V and J ends, which lost 1 base and 6 bases, there was a span of 17 bases. The CDR3 runs to 16 residues.

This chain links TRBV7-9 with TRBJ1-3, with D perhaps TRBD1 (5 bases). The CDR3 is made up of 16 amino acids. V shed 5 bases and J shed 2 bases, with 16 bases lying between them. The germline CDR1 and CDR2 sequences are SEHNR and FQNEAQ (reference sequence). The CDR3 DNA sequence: TGTGCCAGCAGCCCATCGGGGAGGGGAACTGGAAACACCATATATTTT. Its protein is CASSPSGRGTGNTIYF.

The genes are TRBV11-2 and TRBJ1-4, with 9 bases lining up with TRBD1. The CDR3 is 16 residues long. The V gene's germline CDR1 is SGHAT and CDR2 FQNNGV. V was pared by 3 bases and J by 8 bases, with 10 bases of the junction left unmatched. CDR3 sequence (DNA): TGTGCCAGCAGCTTCAGATCCGGGACAGGGAGCGAAAAACTGTTTTTT. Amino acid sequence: CASSFRSGTGSEKLFF.

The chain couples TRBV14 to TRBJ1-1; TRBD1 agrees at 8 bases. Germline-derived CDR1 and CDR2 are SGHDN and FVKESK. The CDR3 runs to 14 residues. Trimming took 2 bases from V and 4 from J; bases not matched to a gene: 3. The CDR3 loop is CASSQRQGITEAFF. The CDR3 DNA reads TGTGCCAGCAGCCAAAGACAGGGGATCACTGAAGCTTTCTTT.

CDR3 loop: CAQEDNQPQHF. In nucleotides, the CDR3 is TGTGCCCAGGAGGACAATCAGCCCCAGCATTTT. The chain recombines TRBV6-6 with TRBJ1-5; D is ambiguous. Per the germline V gene, CDR1 is MNHNY and CDR2 is SVGAGI (reference sequence). V was clipped by 11 bases and J by 3 bases, with 8 bases between them. The CDR3 length is 11 residues.

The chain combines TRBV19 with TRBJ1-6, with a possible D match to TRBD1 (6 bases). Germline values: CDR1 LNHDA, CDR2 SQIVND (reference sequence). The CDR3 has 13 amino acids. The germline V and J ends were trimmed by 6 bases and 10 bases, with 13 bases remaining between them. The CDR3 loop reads CASSPLQGSPLHF. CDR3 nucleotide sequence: TGTGCCAGTAGCCCCCTTCAGGGGTCACCCCTCCACTTT. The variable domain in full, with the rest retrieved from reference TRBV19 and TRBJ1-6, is DGGITQSPKYLFRKEGQNVTLSCEQNLNHDAMYWYRQDPGQGLRLIYYSQIVNDFQKGDIAEGYSVSREKKESFPLTVTSAQKNPTAFYLCASSPLQGSPLHFGNGTRLTVT.

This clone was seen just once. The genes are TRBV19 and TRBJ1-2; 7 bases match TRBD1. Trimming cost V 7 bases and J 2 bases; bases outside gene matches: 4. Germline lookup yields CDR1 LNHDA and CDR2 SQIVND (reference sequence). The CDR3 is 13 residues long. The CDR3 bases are TGTGCCAGTAACCAGGGGGGCAACTATGGCTACACCTTC. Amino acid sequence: CASNQGGNYGYTF.

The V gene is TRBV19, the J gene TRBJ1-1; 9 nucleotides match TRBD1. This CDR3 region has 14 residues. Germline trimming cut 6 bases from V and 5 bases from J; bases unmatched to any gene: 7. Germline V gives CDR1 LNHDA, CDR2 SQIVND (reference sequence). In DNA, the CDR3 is TGTGCCAGTAGCCGGGACAGGGTAGGGACTGAAGCTTTCTTT. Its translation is CASSRDRVGTEAFF.

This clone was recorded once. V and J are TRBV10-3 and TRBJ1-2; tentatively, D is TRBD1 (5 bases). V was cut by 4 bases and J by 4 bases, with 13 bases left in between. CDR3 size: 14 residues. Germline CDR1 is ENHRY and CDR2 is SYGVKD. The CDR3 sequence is CAISAPGGPYGYTF. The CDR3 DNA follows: TGTGCCATCAGTGCCCCGGGGGGACCCTATGGCTACACCTTC.

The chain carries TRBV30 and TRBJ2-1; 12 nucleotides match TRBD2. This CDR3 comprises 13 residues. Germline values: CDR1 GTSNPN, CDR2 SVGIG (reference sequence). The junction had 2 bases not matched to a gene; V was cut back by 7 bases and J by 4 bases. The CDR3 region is CASSGGAYNEQFF. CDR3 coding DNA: TGTGCCTCTAGCGGGGGGGCTTACAATGAGCAGTTCTTC. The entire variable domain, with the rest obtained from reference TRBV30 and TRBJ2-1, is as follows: SQTIHQWPATLVQPVGSPLSLECTVEGTSNPNLYWYRQAAGRGLQLLFYSVGIGQISSEVPQNLSASRPQDRQFILSSKKLLLSDSGFYLCASSGGAYNEQFFGPGTRLTVL.

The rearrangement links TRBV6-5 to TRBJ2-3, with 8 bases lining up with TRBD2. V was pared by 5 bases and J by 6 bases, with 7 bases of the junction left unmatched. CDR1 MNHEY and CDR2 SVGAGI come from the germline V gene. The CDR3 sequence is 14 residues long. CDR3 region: CASSPRGGVDTQYF. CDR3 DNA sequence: TGTGCCAGCAGTCCCCGGGGGGGTGTGGATACGCAGTATTTT.

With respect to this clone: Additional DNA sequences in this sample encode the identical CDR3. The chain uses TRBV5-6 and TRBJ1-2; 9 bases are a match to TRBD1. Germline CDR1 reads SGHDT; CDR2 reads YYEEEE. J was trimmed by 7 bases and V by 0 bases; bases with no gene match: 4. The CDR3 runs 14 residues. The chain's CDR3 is CASSLEQGARGYTF. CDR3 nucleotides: TGTGCCAGCAGCTTGGAACAGGGGGCTCGTGGCTACACCTTC.

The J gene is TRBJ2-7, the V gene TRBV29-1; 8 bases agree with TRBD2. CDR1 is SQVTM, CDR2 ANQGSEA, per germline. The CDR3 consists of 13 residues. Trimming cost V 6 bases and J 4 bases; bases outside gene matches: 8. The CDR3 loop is CSVFMAGGYEQYF. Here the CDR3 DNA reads TGCAGCGTCTTTATGGCGGGGGGATACGAGCAGTACTTC.

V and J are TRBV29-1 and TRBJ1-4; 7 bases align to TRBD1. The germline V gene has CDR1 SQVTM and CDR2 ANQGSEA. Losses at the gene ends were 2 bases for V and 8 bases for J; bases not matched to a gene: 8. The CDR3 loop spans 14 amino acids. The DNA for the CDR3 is TGCAGCGTTGAAACTACAGGGGCTGGGGAAAAACTGTTTTTT. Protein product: CSVETTGAGEKLFF. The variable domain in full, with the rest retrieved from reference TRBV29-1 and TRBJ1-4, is SAVISQKPSRDICQRGTSLTIQCQVDSQVTMMFWYRQQPGQSLTLIATANQGSEATYESGFVIDKFPISRPNLTFSTLTVSNMSPEDSSIYLCSVETTGAGEKLFFGSGTQLSVL.